This entry concerns a single TCR beta chain. Its matching antigen is unknown. At one boundary the junction diverges from the germline segment, which might be a read error. This CDR3 has 12 residues. CDR1 ENHRY and CDR2 SYGVKD come from the germline V gene. Primers: 52 TRBV forward and 13 TRBJ reverse. The data were produced by immunoSEQ multiplex PCR, yet TCRdb's version contains in-frame clones alone and is incomplete. Here the sample spans 6,000 or so clones, 75% to 90% being singletons. The data are from a study of regulatory T cells. The study, taken as a whole, reports: Patient repertoires had restricted TRB V-J pairs and skewed V and J usage, most in Tregs. Regulatory T cells from CD3G-deficient patients were less diverse than autologous conventional CD4+ cells and control regulatory cells.

The chain has TRBV10-3 and TRBJ2-7, with 9 positions matching TRBD1. The clonotype originates from a person aged 18-29 years with CD3G deficiency. Sequenced input: CD4+ Tregs sorted from blood. For the CDR3, the DNA is TGTGCCATCAGTGACAGCGGGACAGGGCAACTCTTC. This sequence encodes CAISDSGTGQLF.